This T cell receptor (beta chain) was sequenced in a study of blood T cell repertoires in COVID-19. As for the study in general: Sites in the United States, Italy and Spain provided acute and convalescent COVID-19 samples. The cDNA or gDNA used as material had been derived from T cells, B-cell-depleted T cells, or PBMCs.

Per the original data handling: Counts of nucleated cells, estimated from reference gene primer amplification, were obtained. The repertoire was sequenced with immunoSEQ multiplex PCR; TCRdb's copy has only in-frame clones and lacks some. V, J and clone size reflect that table, while D and trimming were determined from the DNA. The sample contains roughly 55,000 clones, about nine tenths of which appear only once. The V gene's germline CDR1 is SGHDT and CDR2 YYEEEE. This CDR3 region has 16 residues. J was trimmed by 4 bases and V by 0 bases; bases with no gene match: 6. This chain uses TRBV5-6 with TRBJ1-2; 10 positions agree with TRBD1. The source of this sequence is a man between 45 and 60 years old with active COVID-19. The specimen was peripheral blood. The CDR3: CASSLVGTGVIYGYTF. In nucleotides, the CDR3 is TGTGCCAGCAGCTTGGTCGGGACAGGGGTTATCTATGGCTACACCTTC.